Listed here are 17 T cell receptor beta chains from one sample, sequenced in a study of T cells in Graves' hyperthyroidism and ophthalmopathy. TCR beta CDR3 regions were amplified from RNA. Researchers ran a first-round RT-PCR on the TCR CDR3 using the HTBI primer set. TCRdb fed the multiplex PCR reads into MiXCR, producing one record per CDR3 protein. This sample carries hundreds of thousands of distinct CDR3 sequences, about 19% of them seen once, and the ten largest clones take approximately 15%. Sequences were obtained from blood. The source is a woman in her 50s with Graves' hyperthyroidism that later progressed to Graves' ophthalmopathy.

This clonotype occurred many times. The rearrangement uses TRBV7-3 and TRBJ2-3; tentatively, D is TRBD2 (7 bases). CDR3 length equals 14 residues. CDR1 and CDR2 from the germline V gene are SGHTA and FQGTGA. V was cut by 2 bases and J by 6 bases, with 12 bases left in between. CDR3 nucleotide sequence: TGTGCCAGCAGCTTAGGGGGGGCCGGGGATACGCAGTATTTT. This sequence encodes CASSLGGAGDTQYF.

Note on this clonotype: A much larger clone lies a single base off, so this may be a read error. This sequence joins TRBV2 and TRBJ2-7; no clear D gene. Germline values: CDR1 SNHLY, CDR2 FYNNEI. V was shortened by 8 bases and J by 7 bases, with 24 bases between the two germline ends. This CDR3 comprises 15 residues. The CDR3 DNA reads TGTGCCAGCGGCAGACTTCTGATGGGCATTCGGGAGCAGTACTTC. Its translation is CASGRLLMGIREQYF.

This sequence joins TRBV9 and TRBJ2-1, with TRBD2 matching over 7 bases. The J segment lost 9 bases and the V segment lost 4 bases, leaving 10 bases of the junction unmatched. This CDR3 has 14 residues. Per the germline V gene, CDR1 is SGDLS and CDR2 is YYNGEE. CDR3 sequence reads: CASSNRGDLGEQFF. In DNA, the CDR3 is TGTGCCAGCAGCAATCGGGGGGACCTCGGTGAGCAGTTCTTC. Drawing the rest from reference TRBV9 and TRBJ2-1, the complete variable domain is DSGVTQTPKHLITATGQRVTLRCSPRSGDLSVYWYQQSLDQGLQFLIQYYNGEERAKGNILERFSAQQFPDLHSELNLSSLELGDSALYFCASSNRGDLGEQFFGPGTRLTVL.

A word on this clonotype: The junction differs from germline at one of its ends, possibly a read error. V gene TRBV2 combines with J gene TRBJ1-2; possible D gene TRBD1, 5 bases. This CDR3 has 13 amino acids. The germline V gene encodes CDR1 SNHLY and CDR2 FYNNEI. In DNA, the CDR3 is TGTGCCAGCAGAGAAGGGGTCGGTTATGGCTACACCTTC. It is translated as CASREGVGYGYTF.

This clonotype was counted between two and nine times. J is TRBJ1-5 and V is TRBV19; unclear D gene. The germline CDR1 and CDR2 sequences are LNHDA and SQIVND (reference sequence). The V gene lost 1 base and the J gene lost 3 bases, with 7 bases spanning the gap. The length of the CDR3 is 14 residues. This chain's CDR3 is CASSIVDLNQPQHF. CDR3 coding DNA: TGTGCCAGTAGTATAGTGGACCTCAATCAGCCCCAGCATTTT. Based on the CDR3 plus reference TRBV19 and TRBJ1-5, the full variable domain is DGGITQSPKYLFRKEGQNVTLSCEQNLNHDAMYWYRQDPGQGLRLIYYSQIVNDFQKGDIAEGYSVSREKKESFPLTVTSAQKNPTAFYLCASSIVDLNQPQHFGDGTRLSIL.

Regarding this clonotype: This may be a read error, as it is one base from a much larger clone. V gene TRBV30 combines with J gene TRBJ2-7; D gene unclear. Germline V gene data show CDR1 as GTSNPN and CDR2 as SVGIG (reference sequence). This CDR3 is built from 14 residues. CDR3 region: CAWSTLGPSYELYF. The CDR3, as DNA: TGTGCCTGGAGTACACTCGGGCCCTCCTACGAGCTGTACTTC.

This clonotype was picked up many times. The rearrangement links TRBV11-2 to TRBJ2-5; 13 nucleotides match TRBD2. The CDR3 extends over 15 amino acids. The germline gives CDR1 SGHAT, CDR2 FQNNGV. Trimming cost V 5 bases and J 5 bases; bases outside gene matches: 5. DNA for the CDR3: TGTGCCAGCAGCCGTACTAGCGGGGGGGCGGAGACCCAGTACTTC. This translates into CASSRTSGGAETQYF.

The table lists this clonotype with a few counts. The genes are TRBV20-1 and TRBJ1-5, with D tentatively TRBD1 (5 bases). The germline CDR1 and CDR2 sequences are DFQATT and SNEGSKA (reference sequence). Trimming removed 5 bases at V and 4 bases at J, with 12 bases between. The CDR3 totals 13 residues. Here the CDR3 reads CSAAGRSNQPQHF. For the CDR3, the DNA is TGCAGTGCTGCGGGACGGTCAAATCAGCCCCAGCATTTT.

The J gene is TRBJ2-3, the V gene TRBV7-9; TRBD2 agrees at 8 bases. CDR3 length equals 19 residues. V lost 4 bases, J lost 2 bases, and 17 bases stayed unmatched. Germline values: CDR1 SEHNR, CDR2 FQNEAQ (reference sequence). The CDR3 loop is CASSSPPRERGWNTDTQYF. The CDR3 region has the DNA TGTGCCAGCAGCTCTCCGCCACGGGAGCGGGGGTGGAACACAGATACGCAGTATTTT. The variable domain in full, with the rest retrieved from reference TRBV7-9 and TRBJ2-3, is DTGVSQNPRHKITKRGQNVTFRCDPISEHNRLYWYRQTLGQGPEFLTYFQNEAQLEKSRLLSDRFSAERPKGSFSTLEIQRTEQGDSAMYLCASSSPPRERGWNTDTQYFGPGTRLTVL.

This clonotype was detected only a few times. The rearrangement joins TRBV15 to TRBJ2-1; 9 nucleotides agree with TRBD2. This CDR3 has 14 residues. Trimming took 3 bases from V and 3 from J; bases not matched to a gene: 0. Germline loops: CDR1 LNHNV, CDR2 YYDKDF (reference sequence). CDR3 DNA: TGTGCCACCAGCAGGACTAGCGGCTACAATGAGCAGTTCTTC. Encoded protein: CATSRTSGYNEQFF. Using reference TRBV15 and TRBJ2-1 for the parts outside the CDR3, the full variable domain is DAMVIQNPRYQVTQFGKPVTLSCSQTLNHNVMYWYQQKSSQAPKLLFHYYDKDFNNEADTPDNFQSRRPNTSFCFLDIRSPGLGDTAMYLCATSRTSGYNEQFFGPGTRLTVL.

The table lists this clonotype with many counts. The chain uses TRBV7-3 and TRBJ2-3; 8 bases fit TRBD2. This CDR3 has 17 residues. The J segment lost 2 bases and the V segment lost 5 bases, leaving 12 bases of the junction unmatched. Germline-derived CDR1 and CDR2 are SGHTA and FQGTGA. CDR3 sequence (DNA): TGTGCCAGCAGCCCATCGGGTAGCGGGGATTACACAGATACGCAGTATTTT. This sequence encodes CASSPSGSGDYTDTQYF.

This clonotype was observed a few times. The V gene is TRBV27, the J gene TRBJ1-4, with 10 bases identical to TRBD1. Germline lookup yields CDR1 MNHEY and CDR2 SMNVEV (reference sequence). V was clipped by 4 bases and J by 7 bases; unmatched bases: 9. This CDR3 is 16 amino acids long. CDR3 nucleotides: TGTGCCAGCAGTTCAGACCCGGACAGGGGGGGTGAAAAACTGTTTTTT. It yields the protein CASSSDPDRGGEKLFF.

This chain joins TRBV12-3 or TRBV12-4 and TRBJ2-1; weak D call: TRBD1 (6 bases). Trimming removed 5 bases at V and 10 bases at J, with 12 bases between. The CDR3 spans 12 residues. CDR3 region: CASSEGTLEQFF. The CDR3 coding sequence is TGTGCCAGCAGTGAAGGGACACTGGAGCAGTTCTTC.

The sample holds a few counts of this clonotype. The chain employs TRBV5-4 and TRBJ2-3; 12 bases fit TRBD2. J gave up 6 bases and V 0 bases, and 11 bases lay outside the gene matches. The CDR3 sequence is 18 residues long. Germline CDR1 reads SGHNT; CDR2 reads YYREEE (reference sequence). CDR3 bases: TGTGCCAGCAGCTTGGGGGATCTAGCGGGGGGGCCCTCCGATACGCAGTATTTT. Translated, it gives CASSLGDLAGGPSDTQYF.

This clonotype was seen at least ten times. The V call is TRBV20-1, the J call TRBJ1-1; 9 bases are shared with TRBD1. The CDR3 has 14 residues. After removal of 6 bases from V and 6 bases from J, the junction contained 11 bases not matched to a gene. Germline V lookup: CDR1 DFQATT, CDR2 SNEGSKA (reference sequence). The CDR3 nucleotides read TGCAGTGCGCCGGATGGGGGACAGGGCGCTGAAGCTTTCTTT. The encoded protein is CSAPDGGQGAEAFF.

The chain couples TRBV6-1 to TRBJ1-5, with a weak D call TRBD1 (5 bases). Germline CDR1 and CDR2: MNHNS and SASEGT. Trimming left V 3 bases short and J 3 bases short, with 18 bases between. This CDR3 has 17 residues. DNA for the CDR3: TGTGCCAGCAGTGAGGACCACGGAGGGGTGGTCAATCAGCCCCAGCATTTT. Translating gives CASSEDHGGVVNQPQHF.

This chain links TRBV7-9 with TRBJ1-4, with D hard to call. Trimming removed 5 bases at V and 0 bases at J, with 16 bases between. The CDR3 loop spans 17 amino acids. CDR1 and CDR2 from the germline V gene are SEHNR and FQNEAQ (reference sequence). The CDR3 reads CASSHSRGGTTNEKLFF. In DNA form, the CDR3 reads TGTGCCAGCAGCCACTCTCGTGGCGGAACAACTAATGAAAAACTGTTTTTT.